The 23 T cell receptor beta chains presented below share a single source sample, sequenced in a study of blood T cell repertoires in COVID-19. Here immunoSEQ multiplex PCR was the method, and the copy in TCRdb shows in-frame clones only, minus some. There are about 300,000 clones in the sample; roughly 88% occur only once, and 6.9% lies in the top ten. The sample was peripheral blood. These TCRs come from a woman between 25 and 40 years old who had recovered from COVID-19.

The rearrangement links TRBV18 to TRBJ2-7, with 10 bases identical to TRBD1. The V segment lost 6 bases and the J segment 1 base; nucleotides outside the gene matches: 0. This CDR3 is built from 13 residues. CDR1 is KGHSH and CDR2 is LQKENI in the germline V gene. In nucleotides, the CDR3 is TGTGCCAGCTCGGGACAGGGGTCCTACGAGCAGTACTTC. It codes for CASSGQGSYEQYF.

J is TRBJ1-2 and V is TRBV28; D is possibly TRBD1 (6 bases). The CDR3 spans 18 residues. Germline loops: CDR1 MDHEN, CDR2 SYDVKM. Trimming shortened V by 3 bases and J by 5 bases, and 25 bases separated the two germline ends. The CDR3 sequence is CASSFPPARQGFRYGYTF. In DNA form, the CDR3 reads TGTGCCAGCAGTTTTCCCCCTGCGAGGCAGGGGTTTCGGTATGGCTACACCTTC.

The gene calls are TRBV19 and TRBJ1-1; D gene unclear. The V gene lost 1 base and the J gene lost 0 bases, with 3 bases spanning the gap. The CDR3 runs to 13 residues. Germline-derived CDR1 and CDR2 are LNHDA and SQIVND (reference sequence). The CDR3 sequence: CASSIGVNTEAFF. CDR3 sequence (DNA): TGTGCCAGTAGTATAGGAGTGAACACTGAAGCTTTCTTT.

This chain uses TRBV2 with TRBJ2-5; 7 nucleotides match TRBD2. The trim removed 3 bases at V and 0 bases at J, leaving 4 bases unmatched. CDR1 and CDR2 from the germline V gene are SNHLY and FYNNEI. The CDR3 is 15 residues long. The CDR3 nucleotides are TGTGCCAGCAGTGATGACGGACTAGACCAAGAGACCCAGTACTTC. Amino acid sequence: CASSDDGLDQETQYF.

The CDR3 is CASSSSGGAADTQYF. Written as DNA, the CDR3 is TGCGCCAGCAGCTCGAGCGGGGGGGCCGCAGATACGCAGTATTTT. This sequence joins TRBV5-1 and TRBJ2-3; TRBD2 matches 10 bases. The CDR3 extends over 15 amino acids. The germline CDR1 and CDR2 sequences are SGHRS and YFSETQ. The ends lost 3 bases at V and 4 bases at J; junction bases unmatched: 5.

Only a few counts were recorded for this clone. V gene TRBV2 combines with J gene TRBJ2-6; a weak D match, TRBD1 (5 bases). This CDR3 region has 17 residues. Germline loops: CDR1 SNHLY, CDR2 FYNNEI. Trimming removed 3 bases at V and 0 bases at J, with 12 bases between. As DNA, the CDR3 is TGTGCCAGCAGTGAGACAGAATTACCCTCTGGGGCCAACGTCCTGACTTTC. It specifies CASSETELPSGANVLTF.

J is TRBJ1-6 and V is TRBV7-9; D remains ambiguous. Germline CDR1 SEHNR, CDR2 FQNEAQ (reference sequence). V dropped 5 bases and J dropped 7 bases, with 9 bases sitting between them. The CDR3 covers 13 residues. This chain's CDR3 is CASSRQANSPLHF. The CDR3 region has the DNA TGTGCCAGCAGCCGGCAGGCCAATTCACCCCTCCACTTT.

The V gene is TRBV7-9, the J gene TRBJ1-1, with a possible D match to TRBD1 (6 bases). V lost 6 bases and J 2 bases, leaving 13 bases between the germline ends. Germline V CDR1 and CDR2: SEHNR, FQNEAQ (reference sequence). CDR3 length: 14 amino acids. The CDR3 sequence is CASSTYRDNTEAFF. CDR3 sequence (DNA): TGTGCCAGCAGTACATACAGGGACAACACTGAAGCTTTCTTT.

This clone was seen only once. The chain has TRBV7-6 and TRBJ2-6; no definite D call. The V gene lost 1 base and the J gene lost 0 bases, with 10 bases spanning the gap. Germline CDR1 SGHVS, CDR2 FNYEAQ. CDR3 size: 17 residues. The CDR3 DNA sequence: TGTGCCAGCAGCTTAGGCGGCGTCCCCTCTGGGGCCAACGTCCTGACTTTC. It yields the protein CASSLGGVPSGANVLTF.

This chain connects TRBV19 to TRBJ1-2; D not resolved. The CDR3 runs 11 residues. Trimming took off 3 bases at V and 7 bases at J, with 6 bases between the two ends. The germline V gene has CDR1 LNHDA and CDR2 SQIVND (reference sequence). Here the CDR3 reads CASSIRGGYTF. CDR3 coding DNA: TGTGCCAGTAGTATCCGGGGTGGCTACACCTTC. Full variable domain (missing parts from reference TRBV19 and TRBJ1-2): DGGITQSPKYLFRKEGQNVTLSCEQNLNHDAMYWYRQDPGQGLRLIYYSQIVNDFQKGDIAEGYSVSREKKESFPLTVTSAQKNPTAFYLCASSIRGGYTFGSGTRLTVV.

The V call is TRBV28, the J call TRBJ1-2; 11 bases are shared with TRBD1. With V trimmed by 3 bases and J by 8 bases, 11 bases remained unmatched. The CDR3 length is 16 residues. CDR1 and CDR2 from the germline V gene are MDHEN and SYDVKM. This CDR3 is CASSLASGQGDEGYTF. Here the CDR3 DNA reads TGTGCCAGCAGTTTGGCCTCGGGACAGGGGGATGAGGGCTACACCTTC.

This clone is a singleton in its sample. This chain joins TRBV7-9 and TRBJ2-1; 11 bases line up with TRBD1. Germline lookup yields CDR1 SEHNR and CDR2 FQNEAQ (reference sequence). The V segment lost 3 bases and the J segment 1 base; nucleotides outside the gene matches: 5. The CDR3 loop spans 17 amino acids. The CDR3 loop reads CASSLRTGGLSYNEQFF. The CDR3 region has the DNA TGTGCCAGCAGCTTGAGGACAGGGGGCTTATCCTACAATGAGCAGTTCTTC. Full variable domain (rest looked up from reference TRBV7-9 and TRBJ2-1): DTGVSQNPRHKITKRGQNVTFRCDPISEHNRLYWYRQTLGQGPEFLTYFQNEAQLEKSRLLSDRFSAERPKGSFSTLEIQRTEQGDSAMYLCASSLRTGGLSYNEQFFGPGTRLTVL.

This CDR3 reads CASSLAITGGQSNEQFF. The CDR3 DNA sequence: TGTGCCAGCAGCTTAGCGATTACGGGGGGCCAGTCAAATGAGCAGTTCTTC. The rearrangement links TRBV7-2 to TRBJ2-1, with D tentatively TRBD2 (7 bases). CDR3 size: 17 residues. Germline-derived CDR1 and CDR2 are SGHTA and FQGNSA. Trimming left V 0 bases short and J 7 bases short, with 19 bases between.

V and J are TRBV5-1 and TRBJ2-7; D not resolved. Germline lookup yields CDR1 SGHRS and CDR2 YFSETQ. The CDR3 runs to 14 residues. Trimming removed 1 base from V and 2 bases from J, with 10 bases in between. The CDR3 sequence: CASSLYPGTYEQYF. For the CDR3, the DNA is TGCGCCAGCAGCTTGTACCCAGGCACCTACGAGCAGTACTTC. The variable domain in full, completed from reference TRBV5-1 and TRBJ2-7, reads KAGVTQTPRYLIKTRGQQVTLSCSPISGHRSVSWYQQTPGQGLQFLFEYFSETQRNKGNFPGRFSGRQFSNSRSEMNVSTLELGDSALYLCASSLYPGTYEQYFGPGTRLTVT.

The genes are TRBV3-1 (or the pseudogene TRBV3-2) and TRBJ2-7; 7 nucleotides match TRBD2. Trimming at V came to 3 bases and at J to 0 bases, leaving 5 bases not matched to a gene. There are 15 residues in the CDR3. Germline-derived CDR1 and CDR2 are LGHDT and YNNKEL (reference sequence). CDR3 in amino acids: CASSHPGGYSYEQYF. CDR3 coding DNA: TGTGCCAGCAGCCATCCGGGAGGTTACTCCTACGAGCAGTACTTC.

In this sample, this clone turned up a few times. The rearrangement uses TRBV27 and TRBJ2-7; TRBD2 matches 11 bases. The trim removed 3 bases at V and 4 bases at J, leaving 8 bases unmatched. Germline assignment: CDR1 MNHEY and CDR2 SMNVEV (reference sequence). The CDR3 sequence is 16 residues long. The CDR3 here is CASSFLLAGGLYEQYF. The CDR3 DNA reads as TGTGCCAGCAGTTTCTTATTAGCGGGGGGGCTTTACGAGCAGTACTTC.

V gene TRBV7-8 combines with J gene TRBJ2-1; 10 bases agree with TRBD1. There are 15 residues in the CDR3. Trimming cost V 6 bases and J 2 bases; bases outside gene matches: 4. Germline values: CDR1 SGHVS, CDR2 FQNEAQ. CDR3 nucleotides: TGTGCCAGCAGGAAGGGACAGGGGCCCTACAATGAGCAGTTCTTC. It yields the protein CASRKGQGPYNEQFF.

The chain links TRBV5-6 to TRBJ1-6; TRBD1 might be the D (6 bases). There are 14 residues in the CDR3. V lost 4 bases, J lost 7 bases, and 12 bases lay in between. Looked up from germline, CDR1 is SGHDT and CDR2 is YYEEEE. This CDR3 reads CASSTQGGNSPLHF. The CDR3 nucleotides read TGTGCCAGCAGCACACAGGGAGGGAATTCACCCCTCCACTTT.

This clone was observed a single time. The CDR3 reads CATSDLQGTLGQYF. In DNA, the CDR3 is TGTGCCACCAGTGATTTGCAGGGTACCTTGGGGCAGTACTTC. The rearrangement joins TRBV24-1 to TRBJ2-7; D may be TRBD1 (5 bases). Trimming pared 0 bases from V and 9 bases from J, leaving 14 bases between. CDR1 is KGHDR, CDR2 SFDVKD, per germline. There are 14 residues in the CDR3.

The chain joins TRBV28 to TRBJ1-5; 9 nucleotides match TRBD1. Germline V gene data show CDR1 as MDHEN and CDR2 as SYDVKM. The CDR3 totals 12 residues. V lost 11 bases, J lost 1 base, and 0 bases stayed unmatched. The CDR3 DNA reads as TGTGCCGGACAGGGGAGCAATCAGCCCCAGCATTTT. This sequence encodes CAGQGSNQPQHF.

V gene TRBV25-1 combines with J gene TRBJ1-2; perhaps TRBD1 as D (6 bases). The V and J ends lost 6 bases and 0 bases respectively, with 8 bases between them. Looked up from germline, CDR1 is MGHDK and CDR2 is SYGVNS. The CDR3 consists of 13 residues. The CDR3 protein is CASRDSANYGYTF. In DNA form, the CDR3 reads TGTGCCAGCAGGGACAGTGCTAACTATGGCTACACCTTC.

The chain joins TRBV5-1 to TRBJ1-3; D remains unclear. Germline assignment: CDR1 SGHRS and CDR2 YFSETQ. V was clipped by 4 bases and J by 4 bases, with 15 bases between them. The CDR3 covers 15 residues. CDR3 in amino acids: CASSPLGRGGNTIYF. The CDR3 nucleotides read TGCGCCAGCAGCCCTTTGGGTCGAGGGGGAAACACCATATATTTT.

This chain connects TRBV6-1 to TRBJ1-1; 7 positions agree with TRBD1. The junction had 4 bases not matched to a gene; V was cut back by 5 bases and J by 4 bases. CDR1 is MNHNS and CDR2 is SASEGT in the germline V gene. The CDR3 length is 13 residues. CDR3 nucleotide sequence: TGTGCCAGCAGTACAGGGGTCCCCACTGAAGCTTTCTTT. Amino acid sequence: CASSTGVPTEAFF.